This record looks at one T cell receptor (beta chain) sequence and its context. Its matching antigen is unknown. Sequenced by immunoSEQ multiplex PCR; TCRdb stores in-frame clones only, minus some. This table holds 50,000 to 80,000 clones, around 95% found once. The sample originates from a study of cytomegalovirus exposure and HLA in healthy donors. Study at large: The 95 to 150 validation repertoires, a later analysis reported, used the same platform as the roughly 610 first-cohort repertoires.

Study-wide results and limits: TCR beta chains numbering more than 150 were designated cytomegalovirus-associated. In vitro checks showed that a few CMV-associated chains really do target CMV antigens.

The roughly 120-subject validation cohort, separate from the 666-subject first cohort, included the donors. The germline CDR1 and CDR2 sequences are SGHVS and FQNEAQ. There are 17 residues in the CDR3. Trimming shortened V by 2 bases and J by 1 base, and 15 bases separated the two germline ends. Sequencing used PBMCs. This chain connects TRBV7-8 to TRBJ1-5; TRBD1 is a possible D gene (5 bases). This receptor was identified in a young woman in good health and CMV-seropositive. Here the CDR3 reads CASSLTVGGRSNQPQHF. The CDR3, as DNA: TGTGCCAGCAGCTTAACGGTGGGGGGACGGAGCAATCAGCCCCAGCATTTT.